The 7 T cell receptor beta chains below come from one sample, sequenced in a study of blood T cell repertoires in COVID-19. Here immunoSEQ multiplex PCR was the method, and the copy in TCRdb shows in-frame clones only, minus some. The sample has some 300,000 clones, roughly 86% seen once; the top ten hold approximately 2%. Input material: peripheral blood. These receptors were collected from a woman in her thirties with COVID-19, enrolled during active disease.

The J gene is TRBJ1-2, the V gene TRBV27, with a possible D match to TRBD1 (6 bases). V was shortened by 3 bases and J by 2 bases, with 13 bases between the two germline ends. CDR1 MNHEY and CDR2 SMNVEV come from the germline V gene (reference sequence). There are 15 residues in the CDR3. The CDR3 region has the DNA TGTGCCAGCAGTTTTTCTTCTGACAGGAACTATGGCTACACCTTC. Translating it yields CASSFSSDRNYGYTF.

The genes are TRBV19 and TRBJ1-1; perhaps TRBD1 as D (5 bases). Looked up from germline, CDR1 is LNHDA and CDR2 is SQIVND (reference sequence). CDR3 length equals 12 residues. Trimming cost V 9 bases and J 9 bases, with 17 bases left between them. For the CDR3, the DNA is TGTGCCAGCTCAGGGCTGCACCTACAAGCTTTCTTT. This sequence encodes CASSGLHLQAFF.

Only one count was recorded for this clone. The chain uses TRBV5-1 and TRBJ2-5; D perhaps matches TRBD2 (5 bases). The CDR3 has 16 residues. Germline V gives CDR1 SGHRS, CDR2 YFSETQ. Trimming took 4 bases from V and 2 from J, leaving 18 bases between them. The CDR3 coding sequence is TGCGCCAGCAGCCCCGGCGGGTCGGCGACTCAAGAGACCCAGTACTTC. Protein product: CASSPGGSATQETQYF.

The genes are TRBV2 and TRBJ2-3; 9 bases fit TRBD1. Germline V lookup: CDR1 SNHLY, CDR2 FYNNEI. The CDR3 length is 15 residues. V dropped 8 bases and J dropped 1; count of bases not matched to a gene: 7. The CDR3 is CASGRTGGGTDTQYF. The CDR3 DNA follows: TGTGCCAGCGGCAGAACAGGGGGCGGCACAGATACGCAGTATTTT. Variable domain in full (rest from reference TRBV2 and TRBJ2-3): EPEVTQTPSHQVTQMGQEVILRCVPISNHLYFYWYRQILGQKVEFLVSFYNNEISEKSEIFDDQFSVERPDGSNFTLKIRSTKLEDSAMYFCASGRTGGGTDTQYFGPGTRLTVL.

The chain links TRBV13 to TRBJ1-1; TRBD1 might be the D (5 bases). V lost 5 bases and J lost 4, with 8 bases in between. This CDR3 has 12 residues. Germline V gene data show CDR1 as PRHDT and CDR2 as FYEKMQ (reference sequence). The CDR3 here is CASSVQGTEAFF. In nucleotides, the CDR3 is TGTGCCAGCAGCGTTCAGGGCACTGAAGCTTTCTTT.

The genes are TRBV2 and TRBJ2-2; no reliable D call. V lost 7 bases, J lost 3 bases, and 9 bases lay in between. The germline CDR1 and CDR2 sequences are SNHLY and FYNNEI. CDR3 size: 13 residues. CDR3 DNA: TGTGCCAGCACTGACGGTTACACCGGGGAGCTGTTTTTT. It is translated as CASTDGYTGELFF. Full variable domain (outside the CDR3, taken from reference TRBV2 and TRBJ2-2): EPEVTQTPSHQVTQMGQEVILRCVPISNHLYFYWYRQILGQKVEFLVSFYNNEISEKSEIFDDQFSVERPDGSNFTLKIRSTKLEDSAMYFCASTDGYTGELFFGEGSRLTVL.

The chain links TRBV5-6 to TRBJ1-1; TRBD1 might be the D (5 bases). CDR3 length: 13 residues. Looked up from germline, CDR1 is SGHDT and CDR2 is YYEEEE. The ends were cut back, 2 bases at V and 6 bases at J, with 11 bases in the middle. The CDR3 coding sequence is TGTGCCAGCAGCTTTGCAGGGTGGGCTGAAGCTTTCTTT. It encodes CASSFAGWAEAFF.